This T cell receptor beta chain was identified in a study of post-analysis software for immune sequencing data. The sample holds a few counts of this clonotype. What it binds is not known. Germline values: CDR1 SGHRS, CDR2 YFSETQ. The V end was cut by 4 bases, the J end by 6 bases, with 14 bases between. This CDR3 has 14 amino acids. The study, taken as a whole, reports: TRBV segments more frequent in patients than in controls numbered several and included TRBV5-6, TRBV5-1 and TRBV20-1.

Unique molecular identifiers tagged the TCR beta cDNA libraries. TCRdb reprocessed the PCR reads with MiXCR, giving one entry per CDR3 protein. The sample shows a few hundred thousand distinct CDR3 sequences, approximately 38% of them seen only once. The sequenced sample consisted of blood. The chain joins TRBV5-1 to TRBJ2-1; TRBD2 is a possible D gene (5 bases). The sequence was collected from a girl aged 10-17 years with multiple sclerosis. Here the CDR3 reads CASSSLPEGNEQFF. For the CDR3, the DNA is TGCGCCAGCAGCAGTCTCCCTGAGGGCAATGAGCAGTTCTTC. The full variable domain, its missing parts supplied by reference TRBV5-1 and TRBJ2-1, is KAGVTQTPRYLIKTRGQQVTLSCSPISGHRSVSWYQQTPGQGLQFLFEYFSETQRNKGNFPGRFSGRQFSNSRSEMNVSTLELGDSALYLCASSSLPEGNEQFFGPGTRLTVL.